The rows below give T cell receptor beta chains drawn from one sample of a study. TCRdb analysed the RT-PCR reads with MiXCR anew, one entry per CDR3 protein. The sample carries hundreds of thousands of distinct CDR3 sequences, 13% to 15% recorded once. What was sequenced was memory CD4+ T cells from blood. These receptors were taken from a female donor in good health, serving as a healthy control. Each CDR3 is given with its conserved first and last residue. The order of the fields is clone size, CDR3 length, D gene, J gene, V gene, CDR3 DNA, CDR3 protein. D genes are given only for firm matches. Size tells how often a clone was seen (once, few, many) or the class of an expanded clone, and some rows leave it out.

NA,14,TRBD1,TRBJ2-5,TRBV4-2,TGTGCCAGCAGCCAGGGACAGATCCAAGAGACCCAGTACTTC,CASSQGQIQETQYF
NA,16,NA,TRBJ1-6,TRBV6-5,TGTGCCAGCAGTTACTCGAATATAGGGGGAGCTTCACCCCTCCACTTT,CASSYSNIGGASPLHF
many,14,NA,TRBJ1-4,TRBV11-2,TGTGCCAGCAGCTTAGCGGGCCTAAATGAAAAACTGTTTTTT,CASSLAGLNEKLFF
NA,16,TRBD1,TRBJ2-2,TRBV25-1,TGTGCCAGCACCGCCCTCGGACAGGGGAACGCCGGGGAGCTGTTTTTT,CASTALGQGNAGELFF
few,15,NA,TRBJ2-1,TRBV25-1,TGTGCCAGCAGTTCATTTGGGGGGGCCCCCAATGAGCAGTTCTTC,CASSSFGGAPNEQFF
few,14,NA,TRBJ1-2,TRBV7-2,TGTGCCAGCAGCTTAGAGGGACGGCTCTATGGCTACACCTTC,CASSLEGRLYGYTF
NA,15,NA,TRBJ1-5,TRBV25-1,TGTGCCAGCAGTGGACGAGGGGCTAGCAATCAGCCCCAGCATTTT,CASSGRGASNQPQHF
few,16,NA,TRBJ2-6,TRBV6-2/TRBV6-3,TGTGCCAGCAGAAGCGGTCAGAATCCTGGGGCCAACGTCCTGACTTTC,CASRSGQNPGANVLTF
NA,16,NA,TRBJ1-1,TRBV12-3/TRBV12-4,TGTGCCAGCAGCCCTGGGAGGGGCCGGGGAAACACTGAAGCTTTCTTT,CASSPGRGRGNTEAFF
NA,15,NA,TRBJ2-5,TRBV5-4,TGTGCCAGCAGCTTGTCTGGGCCGATCCAAGAGACCCAGTACTTC,CASSLSGPIQETQYF
NA,16,TRBD2,TRBJ2-5,TRBV3-1,TGTGCCAGCAGCTCCCCTGGGAGGGACCTTAAAGAGACCCAGTACTTC,CASSSPGRDLKETQYF
many,16,TRBD2,TRBJ2-3,TRBV5-6,TGTGCCAGCAGCAAATTAGCGGGCTGGGGCACAGATACGCAGTATTTT,CASSKLAGWGTDTQYF
few,15,NA,TRBJ2-5,TRBV29-1,TGCAGCGTTAGCCCCTCGTCGGGGGGCGGGGAGACCCAGTACTTC,CSVSPSSGGGETQYF
few,15,NA,TRBJ1-2,TRBV4-3,TGCGCCAGCAGCCAAGAAGACCGGGCCGTCGCTGGCTACACCTTC,CASSQEDRAVAGYTF
NA,15,TRBD2,TRBJ2-3,TRBV5-6,TGTGCCAGCAGCATGACTAGCGGGGGGTTAGATACGCAGTATTTT,CASSMTSGGLDTQYF
few,16,NA,TRBJ1-3,TRBV6-5,TGTGCCAGCAGTCGACAGGCCCAAAGCTCTGGAAACACCATATATTTT,CASSRQAQSSGNTIYF
NA,15,NA,TRBJ2-3,TRBV20-1,TGCAGTGCTAGAGATTCCAGGGACTTCACAGATACGCAGTATTTT,CSARDSRDFTDTQYF
few,16,NA,TRBJ1-1,TRBV27,TGTGCCAGCAGTTTAAACGGGGGCAGGGGGAACACTGAAGCTTTCTTT,CASSLNGGRGNTEAFF
few,11,NA,TRBJ1-1,TRBV7-9,TGTGCCAGCACCATTTACCGTGAAGCTTTCTTT,CASTIYREAFF
NA,15,NA,TRBJ2-1,TRBV27,TGTGCCAGCAGAATCCGGAGCGGACTCTACAATGAGCAGTTCTTC,CASRIRSGLYNEQFF
NA,16,TRBD1,TRBJ1-1,TRBV15,TGTGCCACCAGCAGGTCGGGGACAGGGTTGAACACTGAAGCTTTCTTT,CATSRSGTGLNTEAFF
NA,17,TRBD1,TRBJ2-3,TRBV6-1,TGTGCCAGCAGTCCGGGACAGGGGGGTATAGCGTCAGATACGCAGTATTTT,CASSPGQGGIASDTQYF
NA,15,TRBD1,TRBJ1-6,TRBV28,TGTGCCAGCAAGGGGAAGACAGGGGGTGAATCACCCCTCCACTTT,CASKGKTGGESPLHF
few,15,NA,TRBJ1-2,TRBV3-1,TGTGCCAGCAGCCAACGTACAGTTACTAACTATGGCTACACCTTC,CASSQRTVTNYGYTF
many,15,NA,TRBJ1-2,TRBV28,TGTGCCAGCAGCCTGGACGTCGGGACGGGGCGAGGCTACACCTTC,CASSLDVGTGRGYTF
NA,14,NA,TRBJ2-3,TRBV10-3,TGTGCCATCAGTGTTCAGTGGGGCACAGATACGCAGTATTTT,CAISVQWGTDTQYF